This note documents a single TCR beta chain sequence. CDR3 size: 16 residues. These data belong to a study of blood T cell repertoires in COVID-19. Background on the study: Samples of COVID-19 (acute and convalescent) were obtained from the United States, Italy and Spain. From T cells, B-cell-depleted T cells, or PBMCs came the material, which was cDNA or gDNA.

In the authors' workflow: It was from reference gene primer amplification that nucleated cell counts were estimated. The protocol was immunoSEQ multiplex PCR, while the TCRdb copy is restricted to in-frame clones and leaves out a portion. Clone size and V and J calls were adopted from that table, with D and trimming inferred from the DNA. The sample has 150,000 to 200,000 clones, about 80% seen once; the top ten hold roughly an eighth. This chain connects TRBV21-1 to TRBJ1-3; the table calls TRBD1, which could not be checked here. TRBV21-1 counts as a pseudogene. The source material was peripheral blood. This receptor was taken from a man between 25 and 39 years old with active or convalescent COVID-19. The CDR3: CASSKAGQGGGNTIYF. In DNA, the CDR3 is TGTGCCAGCAGCAAAGCCGGGCAGGGGGGTGGAAACACCATATATTTT.